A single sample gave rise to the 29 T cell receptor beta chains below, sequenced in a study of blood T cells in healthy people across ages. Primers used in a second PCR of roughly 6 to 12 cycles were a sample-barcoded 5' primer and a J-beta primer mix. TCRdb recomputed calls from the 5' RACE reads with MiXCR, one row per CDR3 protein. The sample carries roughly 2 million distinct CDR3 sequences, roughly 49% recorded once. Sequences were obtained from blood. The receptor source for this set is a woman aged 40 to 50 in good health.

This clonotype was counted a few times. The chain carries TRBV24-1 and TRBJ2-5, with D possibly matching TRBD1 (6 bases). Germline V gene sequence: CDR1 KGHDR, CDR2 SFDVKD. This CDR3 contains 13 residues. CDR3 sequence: CATQQGERETQYF. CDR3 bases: TGTGCTACCCAACAGGGCGAAAGGGAGACCCAGTACTTC.

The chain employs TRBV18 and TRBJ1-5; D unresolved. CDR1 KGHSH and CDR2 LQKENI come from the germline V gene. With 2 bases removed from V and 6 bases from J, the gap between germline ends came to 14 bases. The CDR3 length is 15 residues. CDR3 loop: CASSPDRPVGQPQHF. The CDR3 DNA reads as TGTGCCAGCTCACCAGATCGACCAGTAGGTCAGCCCCAGCATTTT.

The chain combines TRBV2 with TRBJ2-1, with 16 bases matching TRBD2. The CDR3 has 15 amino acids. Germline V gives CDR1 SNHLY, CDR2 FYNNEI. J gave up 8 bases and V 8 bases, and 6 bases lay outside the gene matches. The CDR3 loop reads CASAGTSGGGDEQFF. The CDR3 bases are TGTGCCAGCGCTGGGACTAGCGGGGGGGGCGATGAGCAGTTCTTC.

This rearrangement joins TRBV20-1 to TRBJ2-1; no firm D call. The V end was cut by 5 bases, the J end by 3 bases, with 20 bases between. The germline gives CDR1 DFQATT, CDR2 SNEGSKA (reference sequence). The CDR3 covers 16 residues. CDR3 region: CSAFTPWGDIYNEQFF. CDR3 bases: TGCAGTGCTTTTACCCCCTGGGGTGATATCTACAATGAGCAGTTCTTC.

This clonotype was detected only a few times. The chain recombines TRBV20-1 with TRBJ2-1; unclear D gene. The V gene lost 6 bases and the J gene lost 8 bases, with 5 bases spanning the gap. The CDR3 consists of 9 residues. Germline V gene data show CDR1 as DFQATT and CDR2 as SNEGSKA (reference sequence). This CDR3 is CSAGYEQFF. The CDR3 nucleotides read TGCAGTGCCGGATATGAGCAGTTCTTC.

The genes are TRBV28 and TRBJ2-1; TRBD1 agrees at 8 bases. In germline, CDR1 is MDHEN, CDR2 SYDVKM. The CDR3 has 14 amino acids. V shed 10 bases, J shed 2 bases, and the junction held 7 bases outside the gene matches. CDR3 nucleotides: TGTGCCACCATCCTGGGACAGGCCTACAATGAGCAGTTCTTC. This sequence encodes CATILGQAYNEQFF.

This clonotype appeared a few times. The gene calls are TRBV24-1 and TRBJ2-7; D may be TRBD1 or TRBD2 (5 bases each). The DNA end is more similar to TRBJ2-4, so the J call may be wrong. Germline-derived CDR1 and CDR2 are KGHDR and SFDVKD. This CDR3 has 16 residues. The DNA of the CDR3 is TGTGCCACCAGTGAGGGACCCCTCGGTCCCAAAAACATTCAGTACTTC. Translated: CATSEGPLGPKNIQYF.

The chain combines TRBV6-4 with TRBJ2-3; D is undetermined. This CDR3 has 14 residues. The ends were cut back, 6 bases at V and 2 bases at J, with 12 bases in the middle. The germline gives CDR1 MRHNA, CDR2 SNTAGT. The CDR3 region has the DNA TGTGCCAGCAGCCTGCTTGGAACCACAGATACGCAGTATTTT. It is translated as CASSLLGTTDTQYF.

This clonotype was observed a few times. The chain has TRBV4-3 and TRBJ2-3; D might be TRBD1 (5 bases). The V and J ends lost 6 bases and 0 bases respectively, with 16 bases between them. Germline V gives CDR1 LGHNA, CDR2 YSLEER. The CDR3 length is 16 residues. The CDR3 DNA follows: TGCGCCAGCAGACCAAACACAGGCTTTAGCACAGATACGCAGTATTTT. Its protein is CASRPNTGFSTDTQYF.

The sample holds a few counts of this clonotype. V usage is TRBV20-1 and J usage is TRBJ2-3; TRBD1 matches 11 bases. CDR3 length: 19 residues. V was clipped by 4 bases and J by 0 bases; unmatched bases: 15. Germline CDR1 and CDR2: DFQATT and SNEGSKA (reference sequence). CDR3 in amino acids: CSATEEGQGAFFSTDTQYF. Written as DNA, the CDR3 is TGCAGTGCTACTGAGGAAGGACAGGGGGCCTTTTTTAGCACAGATACGCAGTATTTT.

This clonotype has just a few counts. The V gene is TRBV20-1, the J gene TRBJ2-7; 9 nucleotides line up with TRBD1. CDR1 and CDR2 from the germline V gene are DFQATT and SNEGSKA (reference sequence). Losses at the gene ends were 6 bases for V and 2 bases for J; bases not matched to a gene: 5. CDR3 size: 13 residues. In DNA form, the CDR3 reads TGCAGTGCACGGACAGGGGACACCTACGAGCAGTACTTC. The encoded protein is CSARTGDTYEQYF.

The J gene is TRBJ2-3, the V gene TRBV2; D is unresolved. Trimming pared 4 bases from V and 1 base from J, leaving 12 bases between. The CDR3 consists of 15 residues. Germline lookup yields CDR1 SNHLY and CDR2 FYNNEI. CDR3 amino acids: CASSAAWGGTDTQYF. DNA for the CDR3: TGTGCCAGCAGTGCGGCCTGGGGTGGCACAGATACGCAGTATTTT.

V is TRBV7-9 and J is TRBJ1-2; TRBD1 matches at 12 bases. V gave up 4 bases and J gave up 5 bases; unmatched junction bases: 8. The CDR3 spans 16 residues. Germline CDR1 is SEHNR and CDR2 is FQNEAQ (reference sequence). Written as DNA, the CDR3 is TGTGCCAGCAGCTACTGGGACAGGGGGCAGAGATATGGCTACACCTTC. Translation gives CASSYWDRGQRYGYTF.

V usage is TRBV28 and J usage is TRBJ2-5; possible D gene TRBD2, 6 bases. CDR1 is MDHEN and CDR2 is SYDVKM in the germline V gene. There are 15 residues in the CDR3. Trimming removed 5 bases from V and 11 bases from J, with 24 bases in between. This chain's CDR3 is CASSPPDRDSLMQYF. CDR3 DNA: TGTGCCAGCAGTCCCCCCGATCGGGACTCCCTGATGCAGTACTTC.

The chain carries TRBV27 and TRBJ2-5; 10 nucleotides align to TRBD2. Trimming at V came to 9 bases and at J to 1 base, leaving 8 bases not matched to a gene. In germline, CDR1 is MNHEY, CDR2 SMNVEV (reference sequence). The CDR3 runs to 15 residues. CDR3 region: CASGGSGGFQETQYF. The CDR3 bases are TGTGCCAGTGGGGGTAGCGGGGGGTTCCAAGAGACCCAGTACTTC.

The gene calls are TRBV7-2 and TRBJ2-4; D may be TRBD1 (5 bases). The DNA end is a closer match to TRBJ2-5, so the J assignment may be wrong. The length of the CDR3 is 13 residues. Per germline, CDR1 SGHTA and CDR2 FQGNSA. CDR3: CASSGRTRETQYF. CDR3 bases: TGTGCCAGCAGCGGACGGACACGAGAGACCCAGTACTTC.

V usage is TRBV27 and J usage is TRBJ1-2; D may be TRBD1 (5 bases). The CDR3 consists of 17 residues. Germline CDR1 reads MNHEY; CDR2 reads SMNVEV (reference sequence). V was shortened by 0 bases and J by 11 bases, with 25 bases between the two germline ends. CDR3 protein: CASSLSRDRPTLLGYTF. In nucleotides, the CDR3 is TGTGCCAGCAGTTTATCCCGCGACAGACCGACTTTACTTGGGTACACCTTC.

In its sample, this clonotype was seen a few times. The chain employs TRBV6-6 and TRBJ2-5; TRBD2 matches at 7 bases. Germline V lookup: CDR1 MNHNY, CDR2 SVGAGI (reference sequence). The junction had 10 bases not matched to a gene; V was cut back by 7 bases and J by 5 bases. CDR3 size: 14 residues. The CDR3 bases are TGTGCCAGCAAGGGGTCAGCGGGGCGGGAGACCCAGTACTTC. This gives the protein CASKGSAGRETQYF.

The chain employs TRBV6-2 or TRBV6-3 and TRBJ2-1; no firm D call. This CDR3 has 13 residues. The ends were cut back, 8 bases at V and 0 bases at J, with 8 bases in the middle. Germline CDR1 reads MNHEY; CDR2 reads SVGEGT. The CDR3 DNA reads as TGTGCCAGCTGCACACCCTCCTACAATGAGCAGTTCTTC. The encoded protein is CASCTPSYNEQFF.

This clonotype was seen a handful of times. The CDR3 spells CSVGTGDSYNEQFF. The CDR3 nucleotides read TGCAGCGTTGGGACAGGGGATTCCTACAATGAGCAGTTCTTC. This chain connects TRBV29-1 to TRBJ2-1, with TRBD1 matching 9 bases. CDR1 is SQVTM, CDR2 ANQGSEA, per germline. The CDR3 loop spans 14 amino acids. The J segment lost 1 base and the V segment lost 4 bases, leaving 2 bases of the junction unmatched.

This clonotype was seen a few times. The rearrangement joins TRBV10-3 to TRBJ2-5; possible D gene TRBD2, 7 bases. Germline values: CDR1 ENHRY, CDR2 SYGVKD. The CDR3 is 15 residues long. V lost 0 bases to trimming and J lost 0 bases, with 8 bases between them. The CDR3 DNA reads TGTGCCATCAGTGAGTCGGGGGGGCACCAAGAGACCCAGTACTTC. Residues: CAISESGGHQETQYF.

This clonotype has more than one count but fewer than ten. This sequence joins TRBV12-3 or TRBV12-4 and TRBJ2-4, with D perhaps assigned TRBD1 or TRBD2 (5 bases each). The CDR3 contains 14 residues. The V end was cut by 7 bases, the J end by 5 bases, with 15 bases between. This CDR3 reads CASTGIRDQNIQYF. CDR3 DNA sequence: TGTGCCAGCACAGGGATCCGGGACCAAAACATTCAGTACTTC.

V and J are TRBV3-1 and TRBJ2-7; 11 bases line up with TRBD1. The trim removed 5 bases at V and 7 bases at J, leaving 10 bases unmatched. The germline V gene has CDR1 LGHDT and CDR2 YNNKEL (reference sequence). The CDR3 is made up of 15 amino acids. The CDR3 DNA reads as TGTGCCAGCAGCTCCTGGACAGGGGGCAATGGGGAGCAGTACTTC. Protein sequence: CASSSWTGGNGEQYF.

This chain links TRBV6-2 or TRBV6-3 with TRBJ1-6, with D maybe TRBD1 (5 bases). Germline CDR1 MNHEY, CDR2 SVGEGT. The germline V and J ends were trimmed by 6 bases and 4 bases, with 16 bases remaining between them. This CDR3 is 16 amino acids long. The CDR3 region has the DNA TGTGCCAGCAGCCCCCGGGGAGGACATTATAATTCACCCCTCCACTTT. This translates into CASSPRGGHYNSPLHF.

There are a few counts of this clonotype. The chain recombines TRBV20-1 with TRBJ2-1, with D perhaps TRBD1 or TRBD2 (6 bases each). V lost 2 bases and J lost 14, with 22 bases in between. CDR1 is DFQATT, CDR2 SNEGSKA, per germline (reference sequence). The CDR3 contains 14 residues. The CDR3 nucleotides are TGCAGTGCTAGAACGACAGGAGGGTCAAAGGTGGAGTTCTTC. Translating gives CSARTTGGSKVEFF.

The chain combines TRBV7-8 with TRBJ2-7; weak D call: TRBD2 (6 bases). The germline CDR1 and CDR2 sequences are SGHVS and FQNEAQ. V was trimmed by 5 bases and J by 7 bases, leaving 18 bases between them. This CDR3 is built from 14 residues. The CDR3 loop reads CASSGDSFVNEQYF. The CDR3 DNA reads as TGTGCCAGCAGCGGGGACTCCTTTGTGAATGAGCAGTACTTC. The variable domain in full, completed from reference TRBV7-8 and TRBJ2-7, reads GAGVSQSPRYKVAKRGQDVALRCDPISGHVSLFWYQQALGQGPEFLTYFQNEAQLDKSGLPSDRFFAERPEGSVSTLKIQRTQQEDSAVYLCASSGDSFVNEQYFGPGTRLTVT.

DNA of the CDR3: TGCAGTGCTAGAGATCCGGGACAGGTTATCCAGTGGACCCAGTACTTC. Protein sequence: CSARDPGQVIQWTQYF. The rearrangement links TRBV20-1 to TRBJ2-5; 8 bases are shared with TRBD1. This CDR3 contains 16 residues. The germline V gene has CDR1 DFQATT and CDR2 SNEGSKA (reference sequence). V shed 0 bases and J 7 bases; nucleotides not matched to a gene: 13.

CDR3 in amino acids: CATQPSIGHNYEQYF. The DNA of the CDR3 is TGTGCCACCCAACCCAGCATCGGACACAACTACGAGCAGTACTTC. The chain is built from TRBV15 and TRBJ2-7; TRBD1 is a possible D gene (5 bases). V gave up 8 bases and J gave up 3 bases, with 20 bases separating them. This CDR3 is 15 amino acids long. Germline V gene data show CDR1 as LNHNV and CDR2 as YYDKDF (reference sequence).

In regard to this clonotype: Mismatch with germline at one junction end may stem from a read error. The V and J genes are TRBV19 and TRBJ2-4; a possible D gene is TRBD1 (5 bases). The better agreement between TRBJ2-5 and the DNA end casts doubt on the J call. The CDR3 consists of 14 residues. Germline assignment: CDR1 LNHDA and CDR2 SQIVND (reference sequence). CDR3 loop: CTSSRRGLGETQYF. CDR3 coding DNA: TGTACCAGTAGTAGAAGGGGCTTAGGAGAGACCCAGTACTTC.